These 20 T cell receptor beta chains were sequenced from one sample in a study of identical twins. TCRdb ran MiXCR on the 5' RACE reads and lists one entry per CDR3 protein. Among around 570,000 distinct CDR3 sequences listed, approximately 9.6% were seen once. In addition, the sample was reused for a study of yellow fever vaccine responses in identical twins.

The material sequenced was PBMCs. Receptors were obtained from a woman younger than 30 in good health.

This clonotype was seen a handful of times. The CDR3 here is CASSVLTAQETQYF. CDR3 nucleotides: TGTGCCAGCAGTGTTCTAACCGCGCAAGAGACCCAGTACTTC. The chain has TRBV2 and TRBJ2-5; D is undetermined. This CDR3 has 14 amino acids. Germline CDR1 reads SNHLY; CDR2 reads FYNNEI. The V end lost 4 bases, the J end lost 2 bases, and 11 bases lay between the germline ends. Together with reference TRBV2 and TRBJ2-5, the CDR3 gives the full variable domain: EPEVTQTPSHQVTQMGQEVILRCVPISNHLYFYWYRQILGQKVEFLVSFYNNEISEKSEIFDDQFSVERPDGSNFTLKIRSTKLEDSAMYFCASSVLTAQETQYFGPGTRLLVL.

The chain recombines TRBV29-1 with TRBJ2-3, with D tentatively TRBD1 or TRBD2 (5 bases each). Germline V gives CDR1 SQVTM, CDR2 ANQGSEA. The CDR3 extends over 13 amino acids. Trimming left V 4 bases short and J 4 bases short, with 12 bases between. As DNA, the CDR3 is TGCAGCGTTGTGTTCTGGGACGCAGATACGCAGTATTTT. Its protein product is CSVVFWDADTQYF.

In this sample, this clonotype turned up many times. The chain combines TRBV6-5 with TRBJ1-1, with D unresolved. Trimming left V 2 bases short and J 3 bases short, with 19 bases between. The germline CDR1 and CDR2 sequences are MNHEY and SVGAGI. The CDR3 is 17 amino acids. CDR3 nucleotides: TGTGCCAGCAGTTACCACCGCCGACGCGTGGAGGACACTGAAGCTTTCTTT. This encodes CASSYHRRRVEDTEAFF.

This clonotype occurred many times. The chain links TRBV12-3 or TRBV12-4 to TRBJ2-7; 7 nucleotides agree with TRBD2. Trimming removed 7 bases from V and 6 bases from J; junction bases left unmatched: 12. CDR3 size: 14 residues. The CDR3 sequence is CASNNPGLVGEQYF. The CDR3 DNA is TGTGCCAGCAACAATCCCGGACTAGTCGGCGAGCAGTACTTC.

The gene calls are TRBV11-2 and TRBJ2-3; 11 bases agree with TRBD2. The CDR3 runs 18 residues. The V and J ends lost 4 bases and 2 bases, in that order; junction bases with no gene match: 11. Germline V CDR1 and CDR2: SGHAT, FQNNGV. CDR3 amino acids: CASSSDWTSGLFTDTQYF. The CDR3 nucleotides read TGTGCCAGCAGCTCCGACTGGACTAGCGGGTTATTCACAGATACGCAGTATTTT.

The chain uses TRBV3-1 and TRBJ2-3, with D perhaps TRBD1 or TRBD2 (5 bases each). Germline V CDR1 and CDR2: LGHDT, YNNKEL (reference sequence). Trimming shortened V by 4 bases and J by 4 bases, and 15 bases separated the two germline ends. The CDR3 is 15 residues long. For the CDR3, the DNA is TGTGCCAGCAGCCCAATTGGGGCTAGCCCAGATACGCAGTATTTT. Amino acid sequence: CASSPIGASPDTQYF.

This clonotype was counted at least ten times. This chain uses TRBV5-1 with TRBJ2-2; a weak D match, TRBD1 (6 bases). With 2 bases removed from V and 2 bases from J, the gap between germline ends came to 13 bases. The V gene's germline CDR1 is SGHRS and CDR2 YFSETQ. The CDR3 is 16 amino acids. CDR3 amino acids: CASSFTGQLNTGELFF. The CDR3 nucleotides are TGCGCCAGCAGCTTTACTGGACAGTTAAACACCGGGGAGCTGTTTTTT.

V is TRBV4-3 and J is TRBJ2-7, with D maybe TRBD1 (6 bases). The CDR3 sequence is 14 residues long. Germline V lookup: CDR1 LGHNA, CDR2 YSLEER. The V end lost 1 base, the J end lost 6 bases, and 13 bases lay between the germline ends. In DNA, the CDR3 is TGCGCCAGCAGCCAAGGAGGACAGAAAGGCGAGCAGTACTTC. Its translation: CASSQGGQKGEQYF.

This clonotype was recorded at least ten times. V is TRBV6-5 and J is TRBJ2-1; the match to TRBD1 covers 10 bases. CDR1 MNHEY and CDR2 SVGAGI come from the germline V gene. This CDR3 is built from 16 residues. V shed 4 bases, J shed 7 bases, and the junction held 10 bases outside the gene matches. As DNA, the CDR3 is TGTGCCAGCAGTTTAACCGGGACAGGGGTGGGGAATGAGCAGTTCTTC. Translation gives CASSLTGTGVGNEQFF.

This clonotype was seen repeatedly, ten times or more. The chain links TRBV20-1 to TRBJ2-7; D is perhaps TRBD1 or TRBD2 (5 bases each). The CDR3 has 10 residues. Germline V gives CDR1 DFQATT, CDR2 SNEGSKA (reference sequence). The ends were cut back, 5 bases at V and 10 bases at J, with 12 bases in the middle. The CDR3 region is CSAGDGLQYF. CDR3 DNA: TGCAGTGCTGGGGACGGGCTACAGTACTTC.

This clonotype came up a few times. DNA for the CDR3: TGTGCCAGCACCGACGGGATTAAGGGACTCGAGCAGTACTTC. It is translated as CASTDGIKGLEQYF. This chain links TRBV6-2 or TRBV6-3 with TRBJ2-7; D perhaps matches TRBD2 (6 bases). There are 14 residues in the CDR3. CDR1 is MNHEY, CDR2 SVGEGT, per germline. Trimming stripped 7 bases from V and 6 bases from J, with 19 bases between.

The genes are TRBV24-1 and TRBJ2-2; D may be TRBD2 (6 bases). CDR3 length equals 16 residues. The germline CDR1 and CDR2 sequences are KGHDR and SFDVKD. V dropped 4 bases and J dropped 1 base, with 12 bases sitting between them. The CDR3 DNA is TGTGCCACCAGTGACCGCGGCGGGATGAACACCGGGGAGCTGTTTTTT. It translates to CATSDRGGMNTGELFF.

This clonotype was counted between two and nine times. This sequence joins TRBV9 and TRBJ2-3; 8 bases map to TRBD2. V trimming: 0 bases; J trimming: 5 bases; junction bases outside the gene matches: 11. In germline, CDR1 is SGDLS, CDR2 YYNGEE. The CDR3 totals 17 residues. This CDR3 is CASSVDSPPGGGDTQYF. The DNA for the CDR3 is TGTGCCAGCAGCGTAGACTCGCCCCCCGGGGGGGGAGATACGCAGTATTTT.

Ten or more counts support this clonotype. V gene TRBV7-6 combines with J gene TRBJ2-7; 8 bases align to TRBD1. With V trimmed by 3 bases and J by 2 bases, 6 bases remained unmatched. CDR1 and CDR2 from the germline V gene are SGHVS and FNYEAQ. The CDR3 has 15 amino acids. The CDR3 DNA reads TGTGCCAGCAGCTTGGAGACAGGGGAGGCCTACGAGCAGTACTTC. It is translated as CASSLETGEAYEQYF. Looking up the rest from reference TRBV7-6 and TRBJ2-7 gives the full variable domain: GAGVSQSPRYKVTKRGQDVALRCDPISGHVSLYWYRQALGQGPEFLTYFNYEAQQDKSGLPNDRFSAERPEGSISTLTIQRTEQRDSAMYRCASSLETGEAYEQYFGPGTRLTVT.

This clonotype came up many times. The J gene is TRBJ1-1, the V gene TRBV11-2; D gene uncertain. V dropped 2 bases and J dropped 1 base, with 5 bases sitting between them. Per germline, CDR1 SGHAT and CDR2 FQNNGV. This CDR3 contains 13 residues. CDR3 sequence reads: CASSLRANTEAFF. CDR3 in DNA: TGTGCCAGCAGCTTAAGGGCGAACACTGAAGCTTTCTTT.

This CDR3 is CSASSRATYEQYF. The CDR3 DNA sequence: TGCAGTGCTAGCTCGCGGGCCACCTACGAGCAGTACTTC. This chain uses TRBV20-1 with TRBJ2-7; a possible D gene is TRBD2 (5 bases). This CDR3 is built from 13 residues. V dropped 3 bases and J dropped 2 bases, with 11 bases sitting between them. Germline values: CDR1 DFQATT, CDR2 SNEGSKA (reference sequence).

This clonotype occurred many times. This chain connects TRBV28 to TRBJ2-3; 8 nucleotides line up with TRBD2. V was pared by 4 bases and J by 1 base, with 16 bases of the junction left unmatched. The CDR3 is made up of 19 amino acids. Germline V gene lookup returns CDR1 MDHEN and CDR2 SYDVKM. CDR3 in amino acids: CASSSPNPSGRGRTDTQYF. In DNA, the CDR3 is TGTGCCAGCAGTTCCCCTAACCCGAGCGGGAGAGGACGCACAGATACGCAGTATTTT.

The table lists this clonotype with a few counts. The rearrangement joins TRBV4-1 to TRBJ2-2; 11 positions agree with TRBD1. The junction had 5 bases not matched to a gene; V was cut back by 2 bases and J by 6 bases. Germline V lookup: CDR1 MGHRA, CDR2 YSYEKL. The CDR3 has 16 amino acids. The CDR3: CASSQLPGQGAGELFF. In DNA, the CDR3 is TGCGCCAGCAGCCAACTCCCGGGACAGGGGGCCGGGGAGCTGTTTTTT.

This clonotype was observed a handful of times. The chain uses TRBV6-2 or TRBV6-3 and TRBJ2-3, with D possibly TRBD2 on 6 matching bases. V was shortened by 4 bases and J by 4 bases, with 12 bases between the two germline ends. The CDR3 length is 14 residues. Germline V gene lookup returns CDR1 MNHEY and CDR2 SVGEGT. The CDR3 coding sequence is TGTGCCAGCAGTTTTAATCCGGGGGCAGATACGCAGTATTTT. Encoded protein: CASSFNPGADTQYF.

There are many counts of this clonotype. The rearrangement joins TRBV4-3 to TRBJ2-1, with TRBD2 matching over 13 bases. Trimming at V came to 4 bases and at J to 6 bases, leaving 12 bases not matched to a gene. Germline V CDR1 and CDR2: LGHNA, YSLEER. This CDR3 region has 18 residues. CDR3 in amino acids: CASSRTQGGLAGANEQFF. The CDR3 DNA sequence: TGCGCCAGCAGCCGAACACAGGGAGGACTAGCGGGAGCCAATGAGCAGTTCTTC.